Listed here are 19 T cell receptor beta chains from one sample, sequenced in a study of CD8+ T cells in alopecia areata (dated 2018 in TCRdb). What this sample's treatment or condition label stands for: oral pan-JAK inhibitor, 5-10 mg twice daily. Receptor amplification or capture employed the immunoSEQ multiplex PCR assay. RNA was extracted from all samples and reverse transcribed into cDNA, which served as template for TCR sequencing. Entries here come from immuneACCESS through TCRdb and include only in-frame sequences with V and J called. Some clones fail to appear in such tables; in the studies checked, an unresolved V gene covers under half of the shortfall, and the cause of the remainder is unknown. For this sample the table gives fewer than 250,000 clones, of which more than 30% were detected only once. Roughly 0.45% of the sample is in the top ten clones. Source: CD4+ T cells sorted from blood, taken at approximately week 34, from a patient treated with tofacitinib. Receptors originate from a human donor with alopecia areata.

J is TRBJ2-1 and V is TRBV5-1; a weak D match, TRBD1 (6 bases). This CDR3 region has 13 residues. The germline CDR1 and CDR2 sequences are SGHRS and YFSETQ. V lost 4 bases and J 9 bases, leaving 14 bases between the germline ends. CDR3 sequence reads: CASSGLEGGEQFF. DNA of the CDR3: TGCGCCAGCAGCGGCCTGGAAGGGGGTGAGCAGTTCTTC.

The chain is built from TRBV9 and TRBJ2-2, with no clear D. V lost 0 bases to trimming and J lost 0 bases, with 12 bases between them. The CDR3 has 17 amino acids. The V gene's germline CDR1 is SGDLS and CDR2 YYNGEE. This CDR3 is CASSVEDHSANTGELFF. CDR3 DNA: TGTGCCAGCAGCGTAGAGGACCACTCCGCGAACACCGGGGAGCTGTTTTTT. The complete variable domain, with remaining parts taken from reference TRBV9 and TRBJ2-2, reads DSGVTQTPKHLITATGQRVTLRCSPRSGDLSVYWYQQSLDQGLQFLIQYYNGEERAKGNILERFSAQQFPDLHSELNLSSLELGDSALYFCASSVEDHSANTGELFFGEGSRLTVL.

This clone was seen a handful of times. The genes are TRBV5-1 and TRBJ1-1, with D perhaps TRBD1 (6 bases). Germline values: CDR1 SGHRS, CDR2 YFSETQ. The germline V and J ends were trimmed by 2 bases and 6 bases, with 17 bases remaining between them. There are 15 residues in the CDR3. The DNA for the CDR3 is TGCGCCAGCAGCTTTCAGGGGCCGGAATCAGCTGAAGCTTTCTTT. It translates to CASSFQGPESAEAFF.

V gene TRBV25-1 combines with J gene TRBJ1-2; D unresolved. Trimming removed 4 bases from V and 3 bases from J, with 6 bases in between. CDR3 size: 12 residues. Germline CDR1 and CDR2: MGHDK and SYGVNS. CDR3 in DNA: TGTGCCAGCAGTGCTGTTGACTATGGCTACACCTTC. The encoded protein is CASSAVDYGYTF.

This clone was seen a handful of times. V gene TRBV25-1 combines with J gene TRBJ1-2; D is unresolved. CDR3 length equals 15 residues. Between the trimmed V and J ends, which lost 0 bases and 2 bases, there was a span of 10 bases. The germline V gene encodes CDR1 MGHDK and CDR2 SYGVNS. Written as DNA, the CDR3 is TGTGCCAGCAGTGAATATAAGGAAGGAAACTATGGCTACACCTTC. This translates into CASSEYKEGNYGYTF.

CDR3 loop: CASRKGQGEAFF. The CDR3 region has the DNA TGCGCCAGCAGGAAGGGACAGGGGGAAGCTTTCTTT. The rearrangement links TRBV5-1 to TRBJ1-1; 10 bases match TRBD1. With V trimmed by 5 bases and J by 8 bases, 3 bases remained unmatched. The CDR3 length is 12 residues. CDR1 and CDR2 from the germline V gene are SGHRS and YFSETQ.

This chain joins TRBV6-1 and TRBJ2-3, with 12 bases identical to TRBD2. The CDR3 extends over 15 amino acids. CDR1 is MNHNS, CDR2 SASEGT, per germline. The J segment lost 5 bases and the V segment lost 3 bases, leaving 3 bases of the junction unmatched. CDR3 nucleotides: TGTGCCAGCAGTGAGACTAGCGGGGGAGTAGATACGCAGTATTTT. This gives the protein CASSETSGGVDTQYF.

V gene TRBV4-2 combines with J gene TRBJ1-1, with D tentatively TRBD1 (6 bases). Germline CDR1 and CDR2: LGHNA and YNFKEQ. Trimming shortened V by 2 bases and J by 3 bases, and 19 bases separated the two germline ends. The CDR3 spans 17 residues. The CDR3 bases are TGTGCCAGCAGCCAACCTATCAATCGGGACACCGACACTGAAGCTTTCTTT. Its translation is CASSQPINRDTDTEAFF.

Only a few counts were recorded for this clone. The chain recombines TRBV6-6 with TRBJ2-7; tentative D call: TRBD2 (5 bases). The CDR3 totals 16 residues. V was trimmed by 4 bases and J by 0 bases, leaving 16 bases between them. Germline CDR1 is MNHNY and CDR2 is SVGAGI (reference sequence). The CDR3 loop reads CASSSAMRAASYEQYF. The CDR3 DNA reads TGTGCCAGCAGTTCTGCTATGCGAGCGGCCTCCTACGAGCAGTACTTC.

This clone was picked up a small number of times. DNA for the CDR3: TGCGCCAGCAGCCGACAACAGGGGGCTGGGGGAGATACGCAGTATTTT. As protein: CASSRQQGAGGDTQYF. The V and J genes are TRBV4-1 and TRBJ2-3; 9 bases fit TRBD1. CDR3 length: 16 amino acids. V was pared by 4 bases and J by 5 bases, with 10 bases of the junction left unmatched. Germline assignment: CDR1 MGHRA and CDR2 YSYEKL.

The chain joins TRBV6-6 to TRBJ2-7; the match to TRBD1 covers 10 bases. The CDR3 consists of 15 residues. Germline V gene data show CDR1 as MNHNY and CDR2 as SVGAGI (reference sequence). J gave up 3 bases and V 0 bases, and 2 bases lay outside the gene matches. The chain's CDR3 is CASSYSRTGGYEQYF. In DNA, the CDR3 is TGTGCCAGCAGTTACTCAAGGACAGGGGGCTACGAGCAGTACTTC.

This clone was detected only a few times. The rearrangement links TRBV6-6 to TRBJ1-3, with D possibly matching TRBD1 (5 bases). Trimming removed 8 bases at V and 0 bases at J, with 14 bases between. Germline assignment: CDR1 MNHNY and CDR2 SVGAGI (reference sequence). CDR3 length: 15 amino acids. The DNA of the CDR3 is TGTGCCAGCTTTCGGACATTACTCTCTGGAAACACCATATATTTT. Protein sequence: CASFRTLLSGNTIYF.

This clone was counted between two and nine times. The chain is built from TRBV5-4 and TRBJ2-5; 8 nucleotides line up with TRBD2. There are 15 residues in the CDR3. CDR1 and CDR2 from the germline V gene are SGHNT and YYREEE (reference sequence). The ends lost 1 base at V and 5 bases at J; junction bases unmatched: 7. The CDR3 is CASSLSGGRTETQYF. For the CDR3, the DNA is TGTGCCAGCAGCTTGTCTGGCGGGAGGACGGAGACCCAGTACTTC. Full variable domain (remainder filled in from reference TRBV5-4 and TRBJ2-5): ETGVTQSPTHLIKTRGQQVTLRCSSQSGHNTVSWYQQALGQGPQFIFQYYREEENGRGNFPPRFSGLQFPNYSSELNVNALELDDSALYLCASSLSGGRTETQYFGPGTRLLVL.

The J gene is TRBJ2-1, the V gene TRBV9; 12 bases agree with TRBD2. The germline CDR1 and CDR2 sequences are SGDLS and YYNGEE. The CDR3 spans 17 residues. J was trimmed by 6 bases and V by 2 bases; bases with no gene match: 9. The CDR3 spells CASSVGRLAGVSNEQFF. The CDR3 DNA is TGTGCCAGCAGCGTGGGGAGACTAGCGGGAGTATCCAATGAGCAGTTCTTC.

Only a few counts were recorded for this clone. J is TRBJ2-7 and V is TRBV18; TRBD2 matches 7 bases. The CDR3 contains 13 residues. Trimming took 6 bases from V and 7 from J; bases not matched to a gene: 9. Germline-derived CDR1 and CDR2 are KGHSH and LQKENI. The CDR3 reads CASSSGSGREQYF. DNA of the CDR3: TGTGCCAGCTCTTCAGGGTCCGGGAGGGAGCAGTACTTC.

The sample holds a few counts of this clone. The rearrangement joins TRBV18 to TRBJ2-3; D is perhaps TRBD1 (5 bases). Trimming shortened V by 3 bases and J by 11 bases, and 9 bases separated the two germline ends. The CDR3 extends over 11 amino acids. Looked up from germline, CDR1 is KGHSH and CDR2 is LQKENI. The CDR3 DNA is TGTGCCAGCTCACCGAGACAGAAGCAGTATTTT. Amino acid sequence: CASSPRQKQYF. Filled out from reference TRBV18 and TRBJ2-3, the complete variable domain reads NAGVMQNPRHLVRRRGQEARLRCSPMKGHSHVYWYRQLPEEGLKFMVYLQKENIIDESGMPKERFSAEFPKEGPSILRIQQVVRGDSAAYFCASSPRQKQYFGPGTRLTVL.

The chain carries TRBV25-1 and TRBJ1-1, with 7 bases identical to TRBD1. Germline V CDR1 and CDR2: MGHDK, SYGVNS. The ends lost 6 bases at V and 4 bases at J; junction bases unmatched: 5. The CDR3 contains 13 residues. The CDR3 loop reads CASRTGLFTEAFF. The CDR3 bases are TGTGCCAGCAGGACAGGGTTGTTCACTGAAGCTTTCTTT.

This sequence joins TRBV5-1 and TRBJ1-1; D is undetermined. The V end lost 3 bases, the J end lost 1 base, and 10 bases lay between the germline ends. In germline, CDR1 is SGHRS, CDR2 YFSETQ. The CDR3 loop spans 14 amino acids. DNA for the CDR3: TGCGCCAGCAGCTCCCCGGGGTCGAACACTGAAGCTTTCTTT. Translation gives CASSSPGSNTEAFF.

The genes are TRBV29-1 and TRBJ2-1; 10 bases line up with TRBD2. V lost 4 bases and J lost 5; bases outside the gene matches: 11. Germline V gene sequence: CDR1 SQVTM, CDR2 ANQGSEA. The CDR3 has 16 amino acids. The CDR3, as DNA: TGCAGCGTTGGAGACCCGGGACTAGCGTCACACAATGAGCAGTTCTTC. Translated, it gives CSVGDPGLASHNEQFF.